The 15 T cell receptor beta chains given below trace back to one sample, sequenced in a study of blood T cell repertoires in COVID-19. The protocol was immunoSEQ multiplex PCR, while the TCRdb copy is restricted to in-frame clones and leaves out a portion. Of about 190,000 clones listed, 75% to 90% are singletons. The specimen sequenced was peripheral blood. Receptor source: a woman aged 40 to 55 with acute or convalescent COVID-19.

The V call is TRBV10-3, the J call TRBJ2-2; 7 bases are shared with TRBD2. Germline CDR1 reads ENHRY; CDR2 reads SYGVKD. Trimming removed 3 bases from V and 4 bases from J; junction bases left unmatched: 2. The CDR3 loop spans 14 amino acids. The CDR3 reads CAISDPSGTGELFF. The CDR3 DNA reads TGTGCCATCAGTGACCCTAGCGGCACCGGGGAGCTGTTTTTT.

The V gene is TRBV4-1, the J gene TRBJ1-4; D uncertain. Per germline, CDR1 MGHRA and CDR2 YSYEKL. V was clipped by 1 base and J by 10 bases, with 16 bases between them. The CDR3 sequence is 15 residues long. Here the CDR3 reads CASSQVNLGSGKLFF. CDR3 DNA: TGCGCCAGCAGCCAAGTTAATCTAGGTTCGGGAAAACTGTTTTTT.

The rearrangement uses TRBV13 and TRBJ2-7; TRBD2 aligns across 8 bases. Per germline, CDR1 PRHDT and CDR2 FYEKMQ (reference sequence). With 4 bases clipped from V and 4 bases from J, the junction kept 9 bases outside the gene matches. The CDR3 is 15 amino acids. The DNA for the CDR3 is TGTGCCAGCAGCTCGCTCCCCGGGGGGGCGTACGAGCAGTACTTC. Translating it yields CASSSLPGGAYEQYF. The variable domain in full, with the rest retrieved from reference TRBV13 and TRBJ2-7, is AAGVIQSPRHLIKEKRETATLKCYPIPRHDTVYWYQQGPGQDPQFLISFYEKMQSDKGSIPDRFSAQQFSDYHSELNMSSLELGDSALYFCASSSLPGGAYEQYFGPGTRLTVT.

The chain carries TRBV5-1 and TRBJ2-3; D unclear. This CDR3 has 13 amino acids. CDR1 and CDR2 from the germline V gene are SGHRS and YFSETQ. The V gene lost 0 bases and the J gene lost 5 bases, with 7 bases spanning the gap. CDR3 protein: CASSLGSRDTQYF. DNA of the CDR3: TGCGCCAGCAGCTTGGGGTCCAGAGATACGCAGTATTTT.

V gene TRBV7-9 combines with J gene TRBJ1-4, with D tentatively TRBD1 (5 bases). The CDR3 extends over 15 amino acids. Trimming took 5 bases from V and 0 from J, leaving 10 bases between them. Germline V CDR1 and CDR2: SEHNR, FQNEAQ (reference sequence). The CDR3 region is CASSPMTATNEKLFF. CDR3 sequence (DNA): TGTGCCAGCAGCCCAATGACAGCAACTAATGAAAAACTGTTTTTT.

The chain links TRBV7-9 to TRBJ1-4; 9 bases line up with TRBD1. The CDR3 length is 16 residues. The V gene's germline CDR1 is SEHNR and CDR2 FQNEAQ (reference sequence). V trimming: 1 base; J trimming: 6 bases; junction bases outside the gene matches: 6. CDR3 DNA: TGTGCCAGCAGCTTAGAACAGAGGACAGGGGATGAAAAACTGTTTTTT. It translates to CASSLEQRTGDEKLFF.

CDR3 protein: CASSRVNQPQHF. The CDR3 region has the DNA TGTGCCAGCTCAAGAGTAAATCAGCCCCAGCATTTT. The J gene is TRBJ1-5, the V gene TRBV18; D is undetermined. CDR1 and CDR2 (germline): KGHSH, LQKENI. The CDR3 totals 12 residues. V lost 5 bases to trimming and J lost 4 bases, with 6 bases between them.

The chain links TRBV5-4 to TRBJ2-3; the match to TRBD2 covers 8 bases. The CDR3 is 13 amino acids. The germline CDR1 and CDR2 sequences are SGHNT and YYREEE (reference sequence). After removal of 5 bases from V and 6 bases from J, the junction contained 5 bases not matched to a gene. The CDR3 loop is CASRPRLADTQYF. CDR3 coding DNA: TGTGCCAGCAGGCCGAGACTAGCGGATACGCAGTATTTT. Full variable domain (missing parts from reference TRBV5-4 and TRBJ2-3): ETGVTQSPTHLIKTRGQQVTLRCSSQSGHNTVSWYQQALGQGPQFIFQYYREEENGRGNFPPRFSGLQFPNYSSELNVNALELDDSALYLCASRPRLADTQYFGPGTRLTVL.

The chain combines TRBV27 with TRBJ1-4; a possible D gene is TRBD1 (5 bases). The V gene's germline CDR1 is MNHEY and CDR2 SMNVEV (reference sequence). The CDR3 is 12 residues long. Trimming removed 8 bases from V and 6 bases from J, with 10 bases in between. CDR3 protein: CASSRGDEKLFF. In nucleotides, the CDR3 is TGTGCCAGCTCACGGGGGGATGAAAAACTGTTTTTT.

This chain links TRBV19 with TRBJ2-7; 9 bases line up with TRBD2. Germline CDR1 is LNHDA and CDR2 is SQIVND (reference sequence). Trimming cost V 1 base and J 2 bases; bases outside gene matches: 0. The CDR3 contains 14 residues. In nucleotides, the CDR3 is TGTGCCAGTAGTATAGTAGCGGGAGCCTACGAGCAGTACTTC. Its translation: CASSIVAGAYEQYF.

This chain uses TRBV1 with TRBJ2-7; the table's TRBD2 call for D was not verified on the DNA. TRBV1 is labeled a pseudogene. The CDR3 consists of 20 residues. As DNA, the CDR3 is TGCACCAGCAGCCAAGATCTTTGGAAAAAGCGGGGGGGAAGGACCTACGAGCAGTACTTC. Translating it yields CTSSQDLWKKRGGRTYEQYF.

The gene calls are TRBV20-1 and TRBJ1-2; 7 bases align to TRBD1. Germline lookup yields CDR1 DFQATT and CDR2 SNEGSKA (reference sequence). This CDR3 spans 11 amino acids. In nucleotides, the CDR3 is TGCAGCGGCGACAGGGATGCTGGCTACACCTTC. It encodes CSGDRDAGYTF.

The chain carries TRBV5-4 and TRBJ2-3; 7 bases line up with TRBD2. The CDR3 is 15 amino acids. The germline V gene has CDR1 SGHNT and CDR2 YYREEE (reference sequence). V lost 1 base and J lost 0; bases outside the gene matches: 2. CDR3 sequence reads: CASSLLSGSTDTQYF. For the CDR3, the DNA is TGTGCCAGCAGCTTGCTTAGCGGGAGCACAGATACGCAGTATTTT. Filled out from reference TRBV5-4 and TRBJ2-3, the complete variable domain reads ETGVTQSPTHLIKTRGQQVTLRCSSQSGHNTVSWYQQALGQGPQFIFQYYREEENGRGNFPPRFSGLQFPNYSSELNVNALELDDSALYLCASSLLSGSTDTQYFGPGTRLTVL.

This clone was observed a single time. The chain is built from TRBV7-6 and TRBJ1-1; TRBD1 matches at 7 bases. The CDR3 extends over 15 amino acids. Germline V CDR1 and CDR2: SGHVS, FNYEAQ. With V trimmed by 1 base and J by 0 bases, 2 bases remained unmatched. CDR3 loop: CASSLGGQLNTEAFF. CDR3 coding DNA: TGTGCCAGCAGCTTAGGGGGACAGTTGAACACTGAAGCTTTCTTT. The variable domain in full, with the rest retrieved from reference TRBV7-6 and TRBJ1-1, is GAGVSQSPRYKVTKRGQDVALRCDPISGHVSLYWYRQALGQGPEFLTYFNYEAQQDKSGLPNDRFSAERPEGSISTLTIQRTEQRDSAMYRCASSLGGQLNTEAFFGQGTRLTVV.

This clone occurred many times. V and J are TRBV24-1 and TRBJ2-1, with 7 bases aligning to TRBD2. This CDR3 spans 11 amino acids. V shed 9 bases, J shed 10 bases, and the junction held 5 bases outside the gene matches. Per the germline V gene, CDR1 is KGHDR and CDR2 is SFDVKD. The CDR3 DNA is TGTGCCACCTCCGCGGGGGAAGAGCAGTTCTTC. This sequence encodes CATSAGEEQFF.